Shown below are 25 T cell receptor beta chains from a single sample sequenced in a study of naive and memory T cell subsets. An equimolar mix of two oligonucleotides served as the beta constant-region primer for TRBC1 and TRBC2. Each CDR3 protein gets one entry after TCRdb re-called the UMI-ligation and nested PCR reads with MiXCR. The data show 89,000 or so distinct CDR3 sequences, 10% to 15% seen once. Sequenced sample: central memory CD4+ T cells from blood. These receptors were collected from a human donor in good health.

Only a few counts were recorded for this clonotype. The gene calls are TRBV4-2 and TRBJ2-1; 8 nucleotides align to TRBD2. Germline V gene data show CDR1 as LGHNA and CDR2 as YNFKEQ. Trimming took 3 bases from V and 2 from J; bases not matched to a gene: 3. The CDR3 runs to 15 residues. CDR3 in amino acids: CASSQEREPYNEQFF. The DNA of the CDR3 is TGTGCCAGCAGCCAGGAGCGGGAGCCCTACAATGAGCAGTTCTTC.

This clonotype was recorded many times. The chain uses TRBV28 and TRBJ2-5, with 8 bases matching TRBD2. The V gene's germline CDR1 is MDHEN and CDR2 SYDVKM. The CDR3 has 16 amino acids. Trimming cost V 6 bases and J 5 bases; bases outside gene matches: 14. CDR3 in DNA: TGTGCCAGCAGCCGAAGGGGCGGGAGGCGGTCGGAGACCCAGTACTTC. Translated, it gives CASSRRGGRRSETQYF.

This clonotype was seen only a few times. The V gene is TRBV5-5, the J gene TRBJ2-5; no clear D. The CDR3 totals 13 residues. V lost 4 bases and J lost 4, with 11 bases in between. The germline gives CDR1 SGHKS, CDR2 YYEKEE (reference sequence). In nucleotides, the CDR3 is TGTGCCAGCAGCCCCCTGGGTCCAGAGACCCAGTACTTC. Its translation: CASSPLGPETQYF.

The genes are TRBV11-2 and TRBJ2-7; D is possibly TRBD2 (6 bases). The CDR3 extends over 14 amino acids. CDR1 is SGHAT and CDR2 is FQNNGV in the germline V gene. V was shortened by 5 bases and J by 6 bases, with 17 bases between the two germline ends. The CDR3 DNA reads as TGTGCCAGCAGCATCGGGAGTACGGTCCCCGAGCAGTACTTC. Encoded protein: CASSIGSTVPEQYF.

The genes are TRBV20-1 and TRBJ1-1; D may be TRBD1 (5 bases). V was pared by 6 bases and J by 3 bases, with 11 bases between. This CDR3 spans 12 amino acids. Germline lookup yields CDR1 DFQATT and CDR2 SNEGSKA (reference sequence). CDR3 loop: CSAWDGYTEAFF. The CDR3 DNA reads TGCAGTGCCTGGGACGGATACACTGAAGCTTTCTTT.

The chain is built from TRBV7-3 and TRBJ2-3; D uncertain. V lost 1 base and J lost 1, with 12 bases in between. CDR1 SGHTA and CDR2 FQGTGA come from the germline V gene. The CDR3 contains 16 residues. The CDR3: CASSLNTWVGTDTQYF. For the CDR3, the DNA is TGTGCCAGCAGCTTAAATACGTGGGTCGGCACAGATACGCAGTATTTT.

The rearrangement links TRBV5-5 to TRBJ2-3; no reliable D call. The germline V and J ends were trimmed by 0 bases and 1 base, with 6 bases remaining between them. Looked up from germline, CDR1 is SGHKS and CDR2 is YYEKEE (reference sequence). This CDR3 is built from 14 residues. This CDR3 reads CASSLDSRTDTQYF. The CDR3 DNA reads as TGTGCCAGCAGCTTGGACAGCCGCACAGATACGCAGTATTTT.

The CDR3 DNA is TGTGCCAGCAGCCAAGGTGGTAAAAGGACTGAAGCTTTCTTT. Translating gives CASSQGGKRTEAFF. This sequence joins TRBV3-1 and TRBJ1-1; D not certain. V lost 1 base and J lost 5, with 11 bases in between. Germline assignment: CDR1 LGHDT and CDR2 YNNKEL (reference sequence). The CDR3 runs 14 residues.

The chain has TRBV12-3 or TRBV12-4 and TRBJ1-1, with no clear D. V was pared by 2 bases and J by 3 bases, with 7 bases between. This CDR3 is 13 amino acids long. CDR3 nucleotide sequence: TGTGCCAGCAGTTTATTAAGGGACACTGAAGCTTTCTTT. Translation gives CASSLLRDTEAFF.

This clonotype was observed at least ten times. The chain carries TRBV5-1 and TRBJ2-1, with 7 bases fitting TRBD1. Germline V CDR1 and CDR2: SGHRS, YFSETQ. The CDR3 is 17 residues long. Germline trimming cut 1 base from V and 5 bases from J; bases unmatched to any gene: 12. CDR3 region: CASSLSPLWDSHNEQFF. DNA of the CDR3: TGCGCCAGCAGCTTGAGCCCCCTATGGGACAGCCACAATGAGCAGTTCTTC.

In this sample, this clonotype turned up a few times. The chain joins TRBV19 to TRBJ2-1; D could derive from TRBD1 or TRBD2 (5 bases each). Germline-derived CDR1 and CDR2 are LNHDA and SQIVND (reference sequence). CDR3 length: 15 residues. V lost 2 bases and J 7 bases, leaving 15 bases between the germline ends. The CDR3 here is CASSIRGVGFNEQFF. DNA for the CDR3: TGTGCCAGTAGTATAAGGGGAGTGGGTTTTAATGAGCAGTTCTTC.

This clonotype was observed a few times. The rearrangement joins TRBV7-9 to TRBJ2-2; no clear D gene. Between the trimmed V and J ends, which lost 6 bases and 3 bases, there was a span of 8 bases. The CDR3 spans 13 residues. Per germline, CDR1 SEHNR and CDR2 FQNEAQ (reference sequence). This CDR3 is CASSRRDTGELFF. For the CDR3, the DNA is TGTGCCAGCAGTCGACGAGACACCGGGGAGCTGTTTTTT.

This clonotype has ten or more counts. V gene TRBV6-2 or TRBV6-3 combines with J gene TRBJ2-5, with D hard to call. The length of the CDR3 is 11 residues. The germline gives CDR1 MNHEY, CDR2 SVGEGT. With 2 bases removed from V and 5 bases from J, the gap between germline ends came to 3 bases. The CDR3: CASSYAETQYF. The CDR3 DNA reads TGTGCCAGCAGTTACGCGGAGACCCAGTACTTC.

The chain's CDR3 is CASSPHRDRGSRSGNTIYF. CDR3 coding DNA: TGTGCCAGCAGCCCGCACCGGGACAGGGGTTCACGCTCTGGAAACACCATATATTTT. V usage is TRBV7-9 and J usage is TRBJ1-3; 10 bases map to TRBD1. This CDR3 has 19 residues. The germline CDR1 and CDR2 sequences are SEHNR and FQNEAQ (reference sequence). The trim removed 5 bases at V and 0 bases at J, leaving 13 bases unmatched.

V and J are TRBV19 and TRBJ2-3; D may be TRBD1 (6 bases). Germline CDR1 reads LNHDA; CDR2 reads SQIVND (reference sequence). This CDR3 region has 18 residues. V was clipped by 5 bases and J by 4 bases, with 25 bases between them. The CDR3 bases are TGTGCCAGTAGTTTCACACCCGATACAGGGATTGAGGCAGATACGCAGTATTTT. It specifies CASSFTPDTGIEADTQYF. Based on the CDR3 plus reference TRBV19 and TRBJ2-3, the full variable domain is DGGITQSPKYLFRKEGQNVTLSCEQNLNHDAMYWYRQDPGQGLRLIYYSQIVNDFQKGDIAEGYSVSREKKESFPLTVTSAQKNPTAFYLCASSFTPDTGIEADTQYFGPGTRLTVL.

This rearrangement joins TRBV6-2 or TRBV6-3 to TRBJ1-5; 12 bases are a match to TRBD1. CDR3 size: 18 residues. Germline V lookup: CDR1 MNHEY, CDR2 SVGEGT. J gave up 2 bases and V 1 base, and 6 bases lay outside the gene matches. CDR3 in DNA: TGTGCCAGCAGTTACTACGGGACAGGGGGCGGACGCAATCAGCCCCAGCATTTT. Amino acid sequence: CASSYYGTGGGRNQPQHF.

This clonotype was counted at least ten times. The chain is built from TRBV29-1 and TRBJ1-4; 9 nucleotides match TRBD1. In germline, CDR1 is SQVTM, CDR2 ANQGSEA. The V and J ends lost 5 bases and 8 bases, in that order; junction bases with no gene match: 9. This CDR3 spans 14 amino acids. CDR3: CSVLPGQGLEKLFF. The DNA for the CDR3 is TGCAGCGTTCTGCCGGGACAGGGCTTGGAAAAACTGTTTTTT.

This clonotype was recorded at least ten times. The rearrangement uses TRBV20-1 and TRBJ1-2; maybe TRBD1 (5 bases). Germline-derived CDR1 and CDR2 are DFQATT and SNEGSKA (reference sequence). The CDR3 is 13 residues long. V lost 0 bases and J 1 base, leaving 6 bases between the germline ends. The CDR3 DNA follows: TGCAGTGCTAGAGAGGACAATAACTATGGCTACACCTTC. Translation: CSAREDNNYGYTF.

Only a few counts were recorded for this clonotype. This chain uses TRBV10-3 with TRBJ2-2; 14 bases agree with TRBD2. With V trimmed by 2 bases and J by 5 bases, 4 bases remained unmatched. Germline loops: CDR1 ENHRY, CDR2 SYGVKD. CDR3 length: 17 residues. The CDR3 DNA reads as TGTGCCATCAGTGAGGGGACTAGCGGGAGTGGTACCGGGGAGCTGTTTTTT. Its translation is CAISEGTSGSGTGELFF.

This clonotype appeared a few times. The chain has TRBV9 and TRBJ1-2; no definite D call. The CDR3 loop spans 10 amino acids. In germline, CDR1 is SGDLS, CDR2 YYNGEE. With 5 bases removed from V and 6 bases from J, the gap between germline ends came to 5 bases. This CDR3 is CASSGNGYTF. The CDR3 DNA reads TGTGCCAGCAGTGGGAATGGCTACACCTTC.

This clonotype has just a few counts. This chain uses TRBV20-1 with TRBJ2-7, with TRBD2 matching over 8 bases. This CDR3 contains 14 residues. The trim removed 5 bases at V and 2 bases at J, leaving 8 bases unmatched. From germline, CDR1 is DFQATT and CDR2 SNEGSKA (reference sequence). Here the CDR3 reads CSAFLPGLAYEQYF. CDR3 sequence (DNA): TGCAGTGCTTTTCTGCCGGGACTAGCCTACGAGCAGTACTTC.

This clonotype has just a few counts. This chain uses TRBV11-3 with TRBJ2-1; 14 positions match TRBD2. This CDR3 is built from 17 residues. Germline V gives CDR1 SGHNT, CDR2 YENEEA. V lost 4 bases, J lost 10 bases, and 12 bases stayed unmatched. The CDR3 protein is CASSSTLTSGRANEQFF. The CDR3 nucleotides are TGTGCCAGCAGCTCTACCCTGACTAGCGGGAGGGCCAACGAGCAGTTCTTC. Drawing the rest from reference TRBV11-3 and TRBJ2-1, the complete variable domain is EAGVVQSPRYKIIEKKQPVAFWCNPISGHNTLYWYLQNLGQGPELLIRYENEEAVDDSQLPKDRFSAERLKGVDSTLKIQPAELGDSAVYLCASSSTLTSGRANEQFFGPGTRLTVL.

This clonotype was seen a handful of times. The chain combines TRBV5-1 with TRBJ2-6; D is unclear. The CDR3 runs 17 residues. The germline V gene encodes CDR1 SGHRS and CDR2 YFSETQ. The V gene lost 1 base and the J gene lost 1 base, with 12 bases spanning the gap. The CDR3 DNA reads as TGCGCCAGCAGCTTGTTTATGTTGGGGTCTGGGGCCAACGTCCTGACTTTC. Translating gives CASSLFMLGSGANVLTF.

The V gene is TRBV6-2 or TRBV6-3, the J gene TRBJ1-5, with D unclear. This CDR3 has 11 residues. The V end lost 5 bases, the J end lost 5 bases, and 4 bases lay between the germline ends. Germline V gives CDR1 MNHEY, CDR2 SVGEGT. The CDR3 DNA sequence: TGTGCCAGCAGTGACGATCAGCCCCAGCATTTT. This codes for CASSDDQPQHF.

The chain has TRBV3-1 and TRBJ1-2; possibly TRBD1 for D (6 bases). V lost 4 bases and J lost 7, with 13 bases in between. This CDR3 has 13 amino acids. From germline, CDR1 is LGHDT and CDR2 YNNKEL (reference sequence). The CDR3: CASSREGEFGYTF. CDR3 in DNA: TGTGCCAGCAGCCGGGAGGGGGAATTTGGCTACACCTTC. Looking up the rest from reference TRBV3-1 and TRBJ1-2 gives the full variable domain: DTAVSQTPKYLVTQMGNDKSIKCEQNLGHDTMYWYKQDSKKFLKIMFSYNNKELIINETVPNRFSPKSPDKAHLNLHINSLELGDSAVYFCASSREGEFGYTFGSGTRLTVV.